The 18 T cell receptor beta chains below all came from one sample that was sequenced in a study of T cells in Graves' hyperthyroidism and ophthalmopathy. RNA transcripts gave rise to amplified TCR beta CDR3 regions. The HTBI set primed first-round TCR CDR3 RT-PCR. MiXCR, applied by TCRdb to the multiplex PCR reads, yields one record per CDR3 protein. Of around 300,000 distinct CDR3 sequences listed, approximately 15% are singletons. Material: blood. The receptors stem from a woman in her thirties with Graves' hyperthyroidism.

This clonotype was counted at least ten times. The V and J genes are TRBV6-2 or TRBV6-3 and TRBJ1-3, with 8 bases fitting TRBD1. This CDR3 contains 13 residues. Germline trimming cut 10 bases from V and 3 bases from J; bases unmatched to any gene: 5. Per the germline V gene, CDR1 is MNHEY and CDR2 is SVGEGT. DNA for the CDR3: TGTGCCACCAGACAGGGGCTTGGAAACACCATATATTTT. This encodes CATRQGLGNTIYF.

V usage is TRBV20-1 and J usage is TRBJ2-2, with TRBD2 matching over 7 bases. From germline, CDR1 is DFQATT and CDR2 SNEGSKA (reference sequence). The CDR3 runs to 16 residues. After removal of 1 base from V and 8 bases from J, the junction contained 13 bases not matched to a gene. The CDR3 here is CSARVFGAGWGGELFF. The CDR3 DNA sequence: TGCAGTGCTAGAGTATTTGGAGCGGGATGGGGGGGGGAGCTGTTTTTT.

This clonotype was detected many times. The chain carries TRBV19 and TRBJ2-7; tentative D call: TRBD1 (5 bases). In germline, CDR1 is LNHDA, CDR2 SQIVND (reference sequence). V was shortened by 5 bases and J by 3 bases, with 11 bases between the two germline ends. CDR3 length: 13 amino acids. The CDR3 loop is CASSVQGFYEQYF. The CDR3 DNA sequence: TGTGCCAGTAGTGTCCAGGGCTTCTACGAGCAGTACTTC.

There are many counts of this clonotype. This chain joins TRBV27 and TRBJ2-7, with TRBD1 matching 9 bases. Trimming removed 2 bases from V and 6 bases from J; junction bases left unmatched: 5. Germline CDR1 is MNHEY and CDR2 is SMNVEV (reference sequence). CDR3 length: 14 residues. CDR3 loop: CASSLGTGPFEQYF. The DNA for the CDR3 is TGTGCCAGCAGTTTAGGGACAGGGCCTTTCGAGCAGTACTTC.

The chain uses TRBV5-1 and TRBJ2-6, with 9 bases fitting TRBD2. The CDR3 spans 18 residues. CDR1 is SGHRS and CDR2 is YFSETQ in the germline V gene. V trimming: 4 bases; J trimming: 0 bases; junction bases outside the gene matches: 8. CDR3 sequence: CASSRVAGVTSGANVLTF. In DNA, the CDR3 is TGCGCCAGCAGCCGAGTAGCGGGAGTCACCTCTGGGGCCAACGTCCTGACTTTC.

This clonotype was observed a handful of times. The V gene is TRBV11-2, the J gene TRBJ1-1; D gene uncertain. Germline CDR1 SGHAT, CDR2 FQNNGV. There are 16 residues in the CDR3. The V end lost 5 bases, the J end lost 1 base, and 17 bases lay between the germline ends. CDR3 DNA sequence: TGTGCCAGCAGCCCGGGCTTACGAGCAGCGAACACTGAAGCTTTCTTT. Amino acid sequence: CASSPGLRAANTEAFF.

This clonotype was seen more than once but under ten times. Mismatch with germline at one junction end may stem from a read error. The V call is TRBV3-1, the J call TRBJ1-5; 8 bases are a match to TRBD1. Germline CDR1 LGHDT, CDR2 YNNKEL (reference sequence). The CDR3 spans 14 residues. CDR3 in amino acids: CAGSQGRGPQPQHF. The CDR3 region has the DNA TGTGCCGGCAGCCAAGGCAGGGGGCCGCAGCCCCAGCATTTT.

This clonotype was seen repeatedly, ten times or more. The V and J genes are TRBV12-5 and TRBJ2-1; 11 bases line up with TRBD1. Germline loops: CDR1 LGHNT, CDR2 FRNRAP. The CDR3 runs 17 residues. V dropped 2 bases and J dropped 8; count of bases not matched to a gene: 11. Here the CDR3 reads CASGLSSRTGGGDEQFF. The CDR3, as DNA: TGTGCTAGTGGTTTGTCCTCTAGGACAGGGGGCGGCGATGAGCAGTTCTTC.

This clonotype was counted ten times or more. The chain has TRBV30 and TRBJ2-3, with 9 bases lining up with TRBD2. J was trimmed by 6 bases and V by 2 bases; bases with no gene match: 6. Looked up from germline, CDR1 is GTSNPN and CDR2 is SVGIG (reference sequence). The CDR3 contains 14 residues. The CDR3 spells CAWSLSGRMDTQYF. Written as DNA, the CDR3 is TGTGCCTGGAGTCTAAGCGGGAGGATGGATACGCAGTATTTT.

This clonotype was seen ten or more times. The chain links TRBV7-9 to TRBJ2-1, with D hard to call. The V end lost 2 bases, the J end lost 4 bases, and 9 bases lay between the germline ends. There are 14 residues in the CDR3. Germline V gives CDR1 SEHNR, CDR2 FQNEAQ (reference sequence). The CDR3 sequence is CASSLKRPYNEQFF. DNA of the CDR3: TGTGCCAGCAGCTTAAAGAGACCGTACAATGAGCAGTTCTTC.

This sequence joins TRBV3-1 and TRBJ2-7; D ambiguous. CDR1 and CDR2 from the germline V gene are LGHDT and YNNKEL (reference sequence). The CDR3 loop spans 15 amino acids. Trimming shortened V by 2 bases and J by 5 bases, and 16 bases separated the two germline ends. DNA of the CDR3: TGTGCCAGCAGCCAACGAGCCCACAGAGGTGACGAGCAGTACTTC. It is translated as CASSQRAHRGDEQYF.

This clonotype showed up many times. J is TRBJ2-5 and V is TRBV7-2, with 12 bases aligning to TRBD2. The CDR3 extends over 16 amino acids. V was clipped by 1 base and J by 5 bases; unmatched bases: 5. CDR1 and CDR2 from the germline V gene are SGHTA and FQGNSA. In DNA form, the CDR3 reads TGTGCCAGCAGCTTAGGACTAGCGGGAGCAAGGGAGACCCAGTACTTC. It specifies CASSLGLAGARETQYF. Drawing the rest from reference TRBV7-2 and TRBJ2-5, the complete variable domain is GAGVSQSPSNKVTEKGKDVELRCDPISGHTALYWYRQSLGQGLEFLIYFQGNSAPDKSGLPSDRFSAERTGGSVSTLTIQRTQQEDSAVYLCASSLGLAGARETQYFGPGTRLLVL.

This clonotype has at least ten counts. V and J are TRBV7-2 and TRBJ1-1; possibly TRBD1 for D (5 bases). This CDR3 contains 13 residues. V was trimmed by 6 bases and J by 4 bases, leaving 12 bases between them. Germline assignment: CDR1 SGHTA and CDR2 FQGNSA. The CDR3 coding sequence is TGTGCCAGCAGACCCGCAGGGACCACTGAAGCTTTCTTT. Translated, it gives CASRPAGTTEAFF.

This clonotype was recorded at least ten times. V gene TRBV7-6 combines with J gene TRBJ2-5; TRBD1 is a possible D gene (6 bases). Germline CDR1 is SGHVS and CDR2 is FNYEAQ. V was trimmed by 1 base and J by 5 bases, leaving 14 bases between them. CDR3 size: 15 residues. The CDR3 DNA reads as TGTGCCAGCAGCTTAGTAACAGGGAGTGAGGAGACCCAGTACTTC. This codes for CASSLVTGSEETQYF.

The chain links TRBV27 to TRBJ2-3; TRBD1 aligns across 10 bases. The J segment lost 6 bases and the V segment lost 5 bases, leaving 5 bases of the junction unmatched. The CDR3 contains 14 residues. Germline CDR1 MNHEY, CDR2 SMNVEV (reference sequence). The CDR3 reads CASSPKTGGDTQYF. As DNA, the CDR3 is TGTGCCAGCAGTCCCAAGACAGGGGGCGATACGCAGTATTTT.

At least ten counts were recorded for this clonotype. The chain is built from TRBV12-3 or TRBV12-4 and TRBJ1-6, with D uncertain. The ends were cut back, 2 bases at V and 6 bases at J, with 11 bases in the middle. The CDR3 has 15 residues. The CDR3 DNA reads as TGTGCCAGCAGTTTAAGGGAAGGGCCTAATTCACCCCTCCACTTT. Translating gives CASSLREGPNSPLHF.

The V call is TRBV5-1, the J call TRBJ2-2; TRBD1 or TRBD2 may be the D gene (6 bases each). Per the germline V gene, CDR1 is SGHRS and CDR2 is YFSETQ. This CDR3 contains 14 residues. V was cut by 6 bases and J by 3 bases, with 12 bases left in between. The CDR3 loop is CASNGGLDTGELFF. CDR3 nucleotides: TGCGCCAGCAATGGGGGGCTGGACACCGGGGAGCTGTTTTTT.

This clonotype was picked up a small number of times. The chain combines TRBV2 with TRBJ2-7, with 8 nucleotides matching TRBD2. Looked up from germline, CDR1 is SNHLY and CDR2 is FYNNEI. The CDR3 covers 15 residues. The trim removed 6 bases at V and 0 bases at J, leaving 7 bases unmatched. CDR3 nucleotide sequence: TGTGCCAGCAGGGACAGAGCGGGAGACTCCTACGAGCAGTACTTC. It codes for CASRDRAGDSYEQYF.